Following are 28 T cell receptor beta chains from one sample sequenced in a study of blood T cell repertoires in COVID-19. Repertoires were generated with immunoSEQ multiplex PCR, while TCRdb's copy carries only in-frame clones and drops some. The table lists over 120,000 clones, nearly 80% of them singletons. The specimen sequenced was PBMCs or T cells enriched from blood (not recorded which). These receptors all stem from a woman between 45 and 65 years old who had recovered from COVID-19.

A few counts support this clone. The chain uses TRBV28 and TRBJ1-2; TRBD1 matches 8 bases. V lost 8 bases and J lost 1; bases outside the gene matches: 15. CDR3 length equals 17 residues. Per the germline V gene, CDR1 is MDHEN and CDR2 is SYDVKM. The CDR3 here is CASGTVVRGLGNYGYTF. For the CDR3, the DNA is TGTGCCAGCGGGACTGTTGTCAGGGGGCTTGGTAACTATGGCTACACCTTC.

Written as DNA, the CDR3 is TGTGCCAGCAGCTTAGGCGTTGGGACAGGGTACAATGAGCAGTTCTTC. As protein: CASSLGVGTGYNEQFF. J is TRBJ2-1 and V is TRBV11-2, with 9 bases aligning to TRBD1. This CDR3 has 16 residues. Trimming removed 1 base from V and 4 bases from J; junction bases left unmatched: 5. The germline CDR1 and CDR2 sequences are SGHAT and FQNNGV.

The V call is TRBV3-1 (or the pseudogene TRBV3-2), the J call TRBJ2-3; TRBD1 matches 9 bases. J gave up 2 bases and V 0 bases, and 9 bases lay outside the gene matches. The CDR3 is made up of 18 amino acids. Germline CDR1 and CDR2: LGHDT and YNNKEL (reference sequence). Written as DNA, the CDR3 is TGTGCCAGCAGCCAAGATAGGCGCGGGACAGGGATCACAGATACGCAGTATTTT. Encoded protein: CASSQDRRGTGITDTQYF.

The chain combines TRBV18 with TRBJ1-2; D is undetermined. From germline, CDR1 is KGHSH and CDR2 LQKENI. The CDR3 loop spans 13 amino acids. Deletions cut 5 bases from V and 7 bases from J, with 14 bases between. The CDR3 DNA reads TGTGCCAGCTCATCGACCCCGGAGGGTGGCTACACCTTC. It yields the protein CASSSTPEGGYTF.

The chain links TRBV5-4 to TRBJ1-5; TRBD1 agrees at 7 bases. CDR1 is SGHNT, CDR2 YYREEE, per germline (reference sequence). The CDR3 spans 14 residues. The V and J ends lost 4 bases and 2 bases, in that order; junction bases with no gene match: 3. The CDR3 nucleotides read TGTGCCAGCAGCCCCGGGACAGGCAATCAGCCCCAGCATTTT. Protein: CASSPGTGNQPQHF.

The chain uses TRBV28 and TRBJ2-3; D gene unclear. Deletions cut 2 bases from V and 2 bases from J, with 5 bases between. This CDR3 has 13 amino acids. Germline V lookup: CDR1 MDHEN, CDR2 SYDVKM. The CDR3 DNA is TGTGCCAGCAGTTTAAAGCCCACAGATACGCAGTATTTT. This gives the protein CASSLKPTDTQYF.

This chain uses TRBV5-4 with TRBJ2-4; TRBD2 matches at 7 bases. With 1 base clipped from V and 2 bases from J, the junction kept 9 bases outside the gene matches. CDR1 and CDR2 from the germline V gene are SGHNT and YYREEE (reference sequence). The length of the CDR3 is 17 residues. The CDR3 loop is CASSLSAGPLPKNIQYF. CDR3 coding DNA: TGTGCCAGCAGCTTGTCAGCGGGACCCCTCCCCAAAAACATTCAGTACTTC.

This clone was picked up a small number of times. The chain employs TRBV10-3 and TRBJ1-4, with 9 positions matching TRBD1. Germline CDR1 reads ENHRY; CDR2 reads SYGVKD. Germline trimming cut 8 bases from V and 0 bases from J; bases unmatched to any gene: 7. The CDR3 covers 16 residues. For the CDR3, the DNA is TGTGCCATCCGGCCGGGACAGGGTGCAACTAATGAAAAACTGTTTTTT. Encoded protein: CAIRPGQGATNEKLFF.

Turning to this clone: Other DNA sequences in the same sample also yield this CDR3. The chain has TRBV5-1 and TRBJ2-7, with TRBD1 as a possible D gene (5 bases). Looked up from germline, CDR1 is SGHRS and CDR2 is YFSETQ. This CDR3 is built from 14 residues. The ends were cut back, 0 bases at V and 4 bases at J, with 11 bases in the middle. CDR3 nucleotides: TGCGCCAGCAGCTTGGTGGCAGGGCCTTACGAGCAGTACTTC. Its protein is CASSLVAGPYEQYF.

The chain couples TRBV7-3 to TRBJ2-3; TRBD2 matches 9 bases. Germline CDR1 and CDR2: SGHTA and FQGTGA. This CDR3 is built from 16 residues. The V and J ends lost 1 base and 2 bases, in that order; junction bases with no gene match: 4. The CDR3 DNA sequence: TGTGCCAGCAGCTTAAGGCCTAGCGGGACCACAGATACGCAGTATTTT. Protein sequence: CASSLRPSGTTDTQYF.

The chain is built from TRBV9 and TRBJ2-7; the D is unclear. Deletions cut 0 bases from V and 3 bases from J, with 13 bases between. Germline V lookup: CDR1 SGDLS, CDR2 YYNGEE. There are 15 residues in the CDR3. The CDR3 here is CASSVGDARSYEQYF. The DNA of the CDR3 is TGTGCCAGCAGCGTAGGAGACGCGAGGAGCTACGAGCAGTACTTC.

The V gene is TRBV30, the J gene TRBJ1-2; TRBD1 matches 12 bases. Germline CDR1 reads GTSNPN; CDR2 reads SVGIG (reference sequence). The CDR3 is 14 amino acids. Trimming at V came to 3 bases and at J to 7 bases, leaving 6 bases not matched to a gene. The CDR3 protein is CAWRGDRGRFGYTF. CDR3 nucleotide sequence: TGTGCCTGGAGGGGGGACAGGGGGCGCTTTGGCTACACCTTC. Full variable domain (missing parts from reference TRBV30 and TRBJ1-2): SQTIHQWPATLVQPVGSPLSLECTVEGTSNPNLYWYRQAAGRGLQLLFYSVGIGQISSEVPQNLSASRPQDRQFILSSKKLLLSDSGFYLCAWRGDRGRFGYTFGSGTRLTVV.

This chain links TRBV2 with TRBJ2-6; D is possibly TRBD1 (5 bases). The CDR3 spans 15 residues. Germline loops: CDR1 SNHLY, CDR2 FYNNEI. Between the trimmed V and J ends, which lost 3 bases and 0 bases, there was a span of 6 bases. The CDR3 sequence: CASSDRGSGANVLTF. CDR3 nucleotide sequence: TGTGCCAGCAGTGATAGGGGCTCTGGGGCCAACGTCCTGACTTTC.

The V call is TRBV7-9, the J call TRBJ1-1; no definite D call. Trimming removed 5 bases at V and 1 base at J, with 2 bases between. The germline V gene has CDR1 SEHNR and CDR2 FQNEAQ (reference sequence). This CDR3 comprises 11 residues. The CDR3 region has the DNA TGTGCCAGCAGCCAGAACACTGAAGCTTTCTTT. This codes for CASSQNTEAFF.

CDR3 residues: CASTTGGEPNYGYTF. The CDR3 nucleotides are TGTGCCAGCACCACAGGGGGAGAACCTAACTATGGCTACACCTTC. The genes are TRBV28 and TRBJ1-2, with 8 nucleotides matching TRBD1. This CDR3 comprises 15 residues. V shed 7 bases and J 0 bases; nucleotides not matched to a gene: 7. Germline V lookup: CDR1 MDHEN, CDR2 SYDVKM.

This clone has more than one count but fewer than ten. This CDR3 reads CSVEQNSYEQYF. CDR3 bases: TGCAGCGTCGAACAGAACTCCTACGAGCAGTACTTC. The chain is built from TRBV29-1 and TRBJ2-7, with D unresolved. V was shortened by 6 bases and J by 0 bases, with 9 bases between the two germline ends. Germline values: CDR1 SQVTM, CDR2 ANQGSEA. The CDR3 extends over 12 amino acids.

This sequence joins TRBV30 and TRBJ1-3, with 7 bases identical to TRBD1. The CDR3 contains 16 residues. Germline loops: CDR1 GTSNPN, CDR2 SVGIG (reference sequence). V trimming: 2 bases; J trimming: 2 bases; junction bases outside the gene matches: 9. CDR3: CAWSRPVTGAGNTIYF. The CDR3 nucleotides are TGTGCCTGGAGTCGCCCGGTTACAGGGGCTGGAAACACCATATATTTT.

The CDR3 DNA is TGCGCCAGCAGCTCAGGGGTGAACACTGAAGCTTTCTTT. It translates to CASSSGVNTEAFF. This rearrangement joins TRBV5-1 to TRBJ1-1; tentative D call: TRBD1 (6 bases). Trimming took 3 bases from V and 0 from J, leaving 6 bases between them. The CDR3 length is 13 residues. CDR1 and CDR2 from the germline V gene are SGHRS and YFSETQ.

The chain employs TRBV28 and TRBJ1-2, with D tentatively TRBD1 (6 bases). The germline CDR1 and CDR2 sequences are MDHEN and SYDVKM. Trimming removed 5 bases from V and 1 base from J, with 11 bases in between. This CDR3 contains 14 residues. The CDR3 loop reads CASSPWTVNYGYTF. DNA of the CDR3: TGTGCCAGCAGTCCCTGGACAGTTAACTATGGCTACACCTTC.

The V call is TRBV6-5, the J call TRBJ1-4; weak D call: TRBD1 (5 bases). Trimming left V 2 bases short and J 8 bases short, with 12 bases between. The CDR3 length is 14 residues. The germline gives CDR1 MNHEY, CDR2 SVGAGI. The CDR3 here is CASSYRDSPEKLFF. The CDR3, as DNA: TGTGCCAGCAGTTACAGAGACAGCCCCGAAAAACTGTTTTTT.

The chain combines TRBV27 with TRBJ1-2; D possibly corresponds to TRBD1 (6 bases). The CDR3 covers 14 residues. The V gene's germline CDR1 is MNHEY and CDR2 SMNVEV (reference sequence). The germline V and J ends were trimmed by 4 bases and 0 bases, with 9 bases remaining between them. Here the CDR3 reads CASSYRTANYGYTF. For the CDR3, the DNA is TGTGCCAGCAGTTATCGGACAGCTAACTATGGCTACACCTTC.

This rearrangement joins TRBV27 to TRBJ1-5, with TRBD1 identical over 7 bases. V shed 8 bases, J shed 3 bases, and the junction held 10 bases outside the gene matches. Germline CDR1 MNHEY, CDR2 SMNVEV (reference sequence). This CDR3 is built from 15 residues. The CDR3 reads CASSPRQGPNQPQHF. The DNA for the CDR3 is TGTGCCAGCTCCCCTCGACAGGGACCCAATCAGCCCCAGCATTTT.

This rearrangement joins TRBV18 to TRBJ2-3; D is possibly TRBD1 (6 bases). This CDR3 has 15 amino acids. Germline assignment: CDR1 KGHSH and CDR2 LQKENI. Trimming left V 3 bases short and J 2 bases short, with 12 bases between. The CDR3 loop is CASSPAGVFTDTQYF. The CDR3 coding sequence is TGTGCCAGCTCACCCGCAGGGGTTTTCACAGATACGCAGTATTTT. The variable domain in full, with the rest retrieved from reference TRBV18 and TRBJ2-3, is NAGVMQNPRHLVRRRGQEARLRCSPMKGHSHVYWYRQLPEEGLKFMVYLQKENIIDESGMPKERFSAEFPKEGPSILRIQQVVRGDSAAYFCASSPAGVFTDTQYFGPGTRLTVL.

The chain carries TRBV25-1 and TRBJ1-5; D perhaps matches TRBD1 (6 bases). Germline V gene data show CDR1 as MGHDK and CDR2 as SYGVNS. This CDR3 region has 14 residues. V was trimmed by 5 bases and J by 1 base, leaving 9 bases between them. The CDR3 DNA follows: TGTGCCAGCAGTACTACAGGGAGCAATCAGCCCCAGCATTTT. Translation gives CASSTTGSNQPQHF.

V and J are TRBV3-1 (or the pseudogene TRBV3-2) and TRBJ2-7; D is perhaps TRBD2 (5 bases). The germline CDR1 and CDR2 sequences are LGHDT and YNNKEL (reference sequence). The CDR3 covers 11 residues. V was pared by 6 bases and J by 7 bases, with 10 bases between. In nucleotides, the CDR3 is TGTGCCAGCAGTCGTTCGGGGGAGCAGTACTTC. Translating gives CASSRSGEQYF.

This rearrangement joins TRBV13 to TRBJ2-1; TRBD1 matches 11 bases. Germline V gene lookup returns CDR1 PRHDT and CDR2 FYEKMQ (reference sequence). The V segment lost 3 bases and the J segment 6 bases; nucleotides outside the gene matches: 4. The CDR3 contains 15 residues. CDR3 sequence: CASSFGQGASNEQFF. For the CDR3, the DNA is TGTGCCAGCAGCTTCGGACAGGGGGCTAGCAATGAGCAGTTCTTC. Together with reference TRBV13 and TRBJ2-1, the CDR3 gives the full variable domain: AAGVIQSPRHLIKEKRETATLKCYPIPRHDTVYWYQQGPGQDPQFLISFYEKMQSDKGSIPDRFSAQQFSDYHSELNMSSLELGDSALYFCASSFGQGASNEQFFGPGTRLTVL.

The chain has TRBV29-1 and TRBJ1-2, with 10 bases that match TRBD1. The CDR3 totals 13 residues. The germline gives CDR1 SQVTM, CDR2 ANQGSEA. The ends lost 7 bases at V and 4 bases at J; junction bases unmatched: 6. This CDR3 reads CSASGQGIYGYTF. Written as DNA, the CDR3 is TGCAGCGCCTCGGGACAGGGGATCTATGGCTACACCTTC.

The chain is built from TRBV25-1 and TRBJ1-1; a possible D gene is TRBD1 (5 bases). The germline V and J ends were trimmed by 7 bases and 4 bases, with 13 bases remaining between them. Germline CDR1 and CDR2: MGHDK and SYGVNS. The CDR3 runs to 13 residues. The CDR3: CASKRDSLTEAFF. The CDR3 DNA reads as TGTGCCAGCAAAAGAGACAGCCTCACTGAAGCTTTCTTT.